A single sample gave rise to the 9 T cell receptor beta chains below, sequenced in a study of T-cell reconstitution after alpha-beta-depleted transplantation in children. Preparation of the TCRbeta library used unique molecular identifiers. TCRdb recomputed calls from the PCR reads with MiXCR, one row per CDR3 protein. The sample includes 180,000 or so distinct CDR3 sequences, 5% to 6.5% of them seen just once. Sequenced material: PBMCs, taken before TCRalphabeta/CD19-depleted stem cell transplant. Every receptor here comes from a girl less than two years old with combined immunodeficiency, due to receive a stem cell transplant.

The sample holds many counts of this clonotype. The rearrangement uses TRBV27 and TRBJ1-2; the match to TRBD1 covers 7 bases. In germline, CDR1 is MNHEY, CDR2 SMNVEV (reference sequence). This CDR3 has 13 amino acids. Trimming at V came to 5 bases and at J to 4 bases, leaving 4 bases not matched to a gene. The DNA for the CDR3 is TGTGCCAGCAGTCCCGGGACAGTCTATGGCTACACCTTC. Translated, it gives CASSPGTVYGYTF.

In its sample, this clonotype was seen many times. The chain couples TRBV19 to TRBJ1-5; D remains ambiguous. Germline CDR1 and CDR2: LNHDA and SQIVND (reference sequence). The CDR3 is 13 residues long. V was pared by 3 bases and J by 2 bases, with 5 bases between. The CDR3 nucleotides are TGTGCCAGTAGTATGAGCGGCAATCAGCCCCAGCATTTT. Translated, it gives CASSMSGNQPQHF.

This clonotype has at least ten counts. The chain uses TRBV6-2 or TRBV6-3 and TRBJ2-3; 12 bases match TRBD2. CDR1 and CDR2 (germline): MNHEY, SVGEGT. V lost 6 bases to trimming and J lost 5 bases; unmatched junction nucleotides: 6. The CDR3 runs 15 residues. CDR3 in amino acids: CASRRLAGVGDTQYF. The CDR3 coding sequence is TGTGCCAGCAGACGACTAGCGGGGGTCGGAGATACGCAGTATTTT.

On this clonotype itself: This may be a read error, as it is one base from a much larger clone. The rearrangement uses TRBV4-3 and TRBJ2-1; D is unclear. The CDR3 runs 18 residues. Germline V gene sequence: CDR1 LGHNA, CDR2 YSLEER. The CDR3: CAISQEAAVGPFRSEQFF. Written as DNA, the CDR3 is TGCGCCATCAGCCAAGAGGCCGCCGTAGGCCCCTTTCGTTCTGAGCAGTTCTTC.

On this clonotype itself: Germline is not matched at one junction end, which may reflect a read error. V usage is TRBV12-3 or TRBV12-4 and J usage is TRBJ2-1; 14 nucleotides line up with TRBD2. The CDR3 has 18 residues. The CDR3 region has the DNA TGTACCAGCTGTGGGACTAGCGGGAGTTCTTTCGCCTACAATGAGCAGTTCTTC. Translation gives CTSCGTSGSSFAYNEQFF.

This clonotype came up many times. The chain employs TRBV29-1 and TRBJ2-1, with 9 bases matching TRBD2. Germline CDR1 SQVTM, CDR2 ANQGSEA. The CDR3 contains 16 residues. The V segment lost 2 bases and the J segment 1 base; nucleotides outside the gene matches: 6. CDR3 nucleotide sequence: TGCAGCGTTGAATATGTAGCGGGGGCATCCTACAATGAGCAGTTCTTC. Its protein product is CSVEYVAGASYNEQFF.

This clonotype came up many times. The DNA of the CDR3 is TGCGCCAGCAGCTTTACAGGGGACACTGAAGCTTTCTTT. Translation: CASSFTGDTEAFF. V gene TRBV5-1 combines with J gene TRBJ1-1, with 7 bases fitting TRBD1. V lost 2 bases, J lost 3 bases, and 1 base stayed unmatched. The V gene's germline CDR1 is SGHRS and CDR2 YFSETQ. This CDR3 is built from 13 residues.

This clonotype was seen at least ten times. The chain is built from TRBV21-1 and TRBJ2-5; TRBD2 is the table's D call and was not checked against the DNA. TRBV21-1 is marked as a pseudogene. CDR3 length: 13 amino acids. As DNA, the CDR3 is TGTGCCAGCAGCAGTCCTCCACTCACGACCCAGTACTTC. It codes for CASSSPPLTTQYF.

This chain links TRBV20-1 with TRBJ2-2; 14 bases match TRBD2. Germline CDR1 and CDR2: DFQATT and SNEGSKA (reference sequence). V was clipped by 1 base and J by 5 bases; unmatched bases: 9. This CDR3 contains 18 residues. This chain's CDR3 is CSARVVRLAGGGTGELFF. CDR3 nucleotides: TGCAGTGCTAGAGTTGTACGACTAGCGGGGGGGGGAACCGGGGAGCTGTTTTTT.